These 29 T cell receptor beta chains were all obtained from the same sample, sequenced in a study of cytomegalovirus exposure and HLA in healthy donors. The PCR was carried out with 60 Vbeta primers and 13 Jbeta primers. Profiled with immunoSEQ multiplex PCR; TCRdb holds only in-frame clones, not every one. In the table there are roughly 150,000 clones, about 79% of which are singletons. The sample comprised PBMCs. The receptors derive from a male donor in good health and CMV-seronegative.

The table lists this clone with a few counts. The chain joins TRBV19 to TRBJ1-2; 7 bases agree with TRBD1. CDR1 is LNHDA and CDR2 is SQIVND in the germline V gene (reference sequence). Losses at the gene ends were 5 bases for V and 4 bases for J; bases not matched to a gene: 4. The CDR3 is made up of 13 amino acids. For the CDR3, the DNA is TGTGCCAGTAGTCCGGGACAGAGCTATGGCTACACCTTC. Translated, it gives CASSPGQSYGYTF.

The chain combines TRBV19 with TRBJ2-7; D not certain. Trimming took off 1 base at V and 7 bases at J, with 14 bases between the two ends. The germline CDR1 and CDR2 sequences are LNHDA and SQIVND (reference sequence). The CDR3 covers 14 residues. CDR3 bases: TGTGCCAGTAGTATAGTGGCGACGGAGTCGGAGCAGTACTTC. Residues: CASSIVATESEQYF.

The V call is TRBV30, the J call TRBJ2-2, with unresolved D. CDR1 is GTSNPN and CDR2 is SVGIG in the germline V gene (reference sequence). The V and J ends lost 5 bases and 4 bases respectively, with 11 bases between them. This CDR3 has 13 residues. The CDR3: CAWEAQITGELFF. CDR3 in DNA: TGTGCCTGGGAGGCGCAGATCACCGGGGAGCTGTTTTTT.

The chain employs TRBV5-1 and TRBJ2-5; a possible D gene is TRBD2 (6 bases). Trimming pared 3 bases from V and 5 bases from J, leaving 11 bases between. The germline gives CDR1 SGHRS, CDR2 YFSETQ. The length of the CDR3 is 13 residues. CDR3 coding DNA: TGCGCCAGCAGCTCGGGACTGGGGGAGACCCAGTACTTC. This codes for CASSSGLGETQYF.

V gene TRBV30 combines with J gene TRBJ1-2; possible D gene TRBD1, 5 bases. Germline V gives CDR1 GTSNPN, CDR2 SVGIG (reference sequence). Trimming cost V 8 bases and J 7 bases, with 11 bases left between them. The CDR3 loop spans 10 amino acids. The CDR3 is CASRETGYTF. CDR3 nucleotides: TGTGCCAGCAGGGAAACTGGCTACACCTTC.

The chain employs TRBV27 and TRBJ2-5; D may be TRBD1 (5 bases). The better agreement between TRBJ2-7 and the DNA end casts doubt on the J call. The CDR3 has 15 residues. The V gene's germline CDR1 is MNHEY and CDR2 SMNVEV (reference sequence). CDR3: CASSSLQVISYEQYF. The CDR3 DNA is TGTGCCAGCAGTTCCCTACAGGTCATCTCCTACGAGCAGTACTTC.

This clone was counted once. This chain connects TRBV5-1 to TRBJ1-2; 9 nucleotides line up with TRBD1. This CDR3 comprises 14 residues. Trimming took 4 bases from V and 3 from J; bases not matched to a gene: 4. Germline V CDR1 and CDR2: SGHRS, YFSETQ. CDR3 in DNA: TGCGCCAGCAGCCCGGACAGGGGCGACTATGGCTACACCTTC. Residues: CASSPDRGDYGYTF.

The rearrangement joins TRBV6-5 to TRBJ2-2; possibly TRBD1 for D (5 bases). The V end lost 10 bases, the J end lost 1 base, and 10 bases lay between the germline ends. The CDR3 has 13 amino acids. Germline V gives CDR1 MNHEY, CDR2 SVGAGI. The CDR3 region is CAITDRNTGELFF. In nucleotides, the CDR3 is TGTGCCATCACCGACAGGAACACCGGGGAGCTGTTTTTT.

This chain uses TRBV28 with TRBJ2-2; 7 bases match TRBD2. The CDR3 sequence is 15 residues long. Germline V gives CDR1 MDHEN, CDR2 SYDVKM. With V trimmed by 4 bases and J by 6 bases, 8 bases remained unmatched. CDR3 bases: TGTGCCAGCAGTTGGGCGGGCGGGAGCCCCGGGGAGCTGTTTTTT. Protein product: CASSWAGGSPGELFF.

Points on this clone: An end of the junction does not agree with germline; a read error may underlie this. The chain employs TRBV7-9 and TRBJ1-2; D remains unclear. This CDR3 has 12 amino acids. Germline V gene data show CDR1 as SEHNR and CDR2 as FQNEAQ (reference sequence). The CDR3, as DNA: TGTTCCAGCAGCTCCTCAGTTCCTGGCTACACCTTC. Its protein is CSSSSSVPGYTF.

This sequence joins TRBV6-5 and TRBJ2-3, with D possibly being TRBD1 (5 bases). The CDR3 covers 15 residues. V was trimmed by 6 bases and J by 0 bases, leaving 13 bases between them. The germline gives CDR1 MNHEY, CDR2 SVGAGI. The CDR3 sequence is CASRRDRTSTDTQYF. The CDR3 DNA reads TGTGCCAGCAGGAGAGACAGAACTAGCACAGATACGCAGTATTTT.

This clone was detected only a few times. The chain joins TRBV5-6 to TRBJ2-7, with TRBD2 as a possible D gene (7 bases). The CDR3 contains 15 residues. CDR1 is SGHDT, CDR2 YYEEEE, per germline. V was pared by 0 bases and J by 4 bases, with 14 bases between. CDR3 nucleotide sequence: TGTGCCAGCAGCTTGGGGGGGGGACACCTATACGAGCAGTACTTC. Its protein is CASSLGGGHLYEQYF.

The chain employs TRBV5-6 and TRBJ2-2, with 8 positions matching TRBD2. This CDR3 has 13 amino acids. Germline assignment: CDR1 SGHDT and CDR2 YYEEEE. Losses at the gene ends were 3 bases for V and 8 bases for J; bases not matched to a gene: 3. The CDR3 here is CASSSGGLGELFF. The DNA for the CDR3 is TGTGCCAGCAGCTCGGGGGGGTTAGGGGAGCTGTTTTTT. Supplemented by reference TRBV5-6 and TRBJ2-2, the full variable domain reads DAGVTQSPTHLIKTRGQQVTLRCSPKSGHDTVSWYQQALGQGPQFIFQYYEEEERQRGNFPDRFSGHQFPNYSSELNVNALLLGDSALYLCASSSGGLGELFFGEGSRLTVL.

The chain joins TRBV9 to TRBJ1-1; TRBD1 might be the D (5 bases). V gave up 4 bases and J gave up 7 bases, with 11 bases separating them. CDR1 and CDR2 from the germline V gene are SGDLS and YYNGEE. The CDR3 is 12 amino acids. CDR3 DNA sequence: TGTGCCAGCAGCCCCGGACACCTTGAAGCTTTCTTT. This sequence encodes CASSPGHLEAFF.

The rearrangement links TRBV7-2 to TRBJ2-1; 8 bases are a match to TRBD1. Germline-derived CDR1 and CDR2 are SGHTA and FQGNSA. The CDR3 is made up of 16 amino acids. After removal of 1 base from V and 8 bases from J, the junction contained 10 bases not matched to a gene. CDR3 protein: CASSLGPYQGADEQFF. CDR3 bases: TGTGCCAGCAGCTTAGGACCCTACCAGGGGGCAGATGAGCAGTTCTTC.

The chain joins TRBV12-5 to TRBJ2-3; TRBD2 matches 12 bases. Trimming cost V 5 bases and J 0 bases; bases outside gene matches: 3. Germline V CDR1 and CDR2: LGHNT, FRNRAP. The CDR3 runs to 16 residues. CDR3 sequence reads: CASGPGTSGSTDTQYF. The CDR3 bases are TGTGCTAGTGGTCCCGGGACTAGCGGGAGCACAGATACGCAGTATTTT.

This clone was recorded once. This chain joins TRBV29-1 and TRBJ2-7, with 7 bases identical to TRBD1. Germline lookup yields CDR1 SQVTM and CDR2 ANQGSEA. The CDR3 has 11 amino acids. Losses at the gene ends were 3 bases for V and 5 bases for J; bases not matched to a gene: 1. CDR3 nucleotide sequence: TGCAGCGTTGATACAGGGGACGAGCAGTACTTC. Translating it yields CSVDTGDEQYF.

V gene TRBV30 combines with J gene TRBJ2-7; TRBD1 matches 10 bases. Looked up from germline, CDR1 is GTSNPN and CDR2 is SVGIG (reference sequence). The CDR3 consists of 14 residues. V was pared by 3 bases and J by 6 bases, with 8 bases of the junction left unmatched. CDR3 residues: CAWRGRDRGFEQYF. CDR3 in DNA: TGTGCCTGGAGAGGCCGGGACAGGGGTTTCGAGCAGTACTTC.

V gene TRBV5-1 combines with J gene TRBJ2-1; 15 bases align to TRBD2. The V segment lost 0 bases and the J segment 5 bases; nucleotides outside the gene matches: 3. The germline V gene has CDR1 SGHRS and CDR2 YFSETQ. The CDR3 has 17 residues. CDR3 in DNA: TGCGCCAGCAGCTTGGCCGGACTAGCGGGAGGGAACAATGAGCAGTTCTTC. Translated, it gives CASSLAGLAGGNNEQFF.

Points on this clone: An end of the junction does not agree with germline; a read error may underlie this. The V gene is TRBV7-9, the J gene TRBJ2-3; a possible D gene is TRBD2 (6 bases). Germline V gives CDR1 SEHNR, CDR2 FQNEAQ (reference sequence). The CDR3 is made up of 12 amino acids. In nucleotides, the CDR3 is TGTTCCAGCAGCCAACCGGGACTCAAGCAGTATTTT. It translates to CSSSQPGLKQYF.

The chain joins TRBV30 to TRBJ2-7; 10 nucleotides agree with TRBD1. The CDR3 sequence is 15 residues long. The germline CDR1 and CDR2 sequences are GTSNPN and SVGIG (reference sequence). V trimming: 2 bases; J trimming: 1 base; junction bases outside the gene matches: 5. The CDR3 region is CAWSQGQGGSYEQYF. For the CDR3, the DNA is TGTGCCTGGAGTCAAGGACAGGGGGGATCCTACGAGCAGTACTTC.

This clone was observed once. The chain joins TRBV6-6 to TRBJ2-6, with 8 bases identical to TRBD1. The V gene's germline CDR1 is MNHNY and CDR2 SVGAGI (reference sequence). Losses at the gene ends were 4 bases for V and 2 bases for J; bases not matched to a gene: 4. CDR3 size: 16 residues. The DNA of the CDR3 is TGTGCCAGCAGTTCAACAGGGGGAACTGGGGCCAACGTCCTGACTTTC. Residues: CASSSTGGTGANVLTF.

The chain combines TRBV10-3 with TRBJ2-1, with 14 bases fitting TRBD2. V dropped 5 bases and J dropped 6; count of bases not matched to a gene: 3. Germline V gene lookup returns CDR1 ENHRY and CDR2 SYGVKD. CDR3 size: 15 residues. For the CDR3, the DNA is TGTGCCATCAGTCCGACTAGCGGGAGGGCCAATGAGCAGTTCTTC. Amino acids: CAISPTSGRANEQFF.

The chain carries TRBV9 and TRBJ1-5, with D possibly TRBD1 on 5 matching bases. Trimming took off 2 bases at V and 2 bases at J, with 17 bases between the two ends. CDR1 and CDR2 from the germline V gene are SGDLS and YYNGEE. The CDR3 loop spans 17 amino acids. The CDR3 DNA sequence: TGTGCCAGCAGCGTGGGTTTGGGGTCGGGGGGCAATCAGCCCCAGCATTTT. Translation gives CASSVGLGSGGNQPQHF.

The CDR3 is CASSWTGVGEQYF. The CDR3 region has the DNA TGTGCCAGCAGCTGGACAGGGGTAGGCGAGCAGTACTTC. The chain couples TRBV11-3 to TRBJ2-7, with TRBD1 matching 9 bases. This CDR3 has 13 residues. Trimming cost V 4 bases and J 6 bases; bases outside gene matches: 4. The germline V gene encodes CDR1 SGHNT and CDR2 YENEEA.

The chain uses TRBV13 and TRBJ1-1; TRBD1 agrees at 9 bases. This CDR3 region has 15 residues. V shed 5 bases and J 3 bases; nucleotides not matched to a gene: 7. The germline V gene has CDR1 PRHDT and CDR2 FYEKMQ (reference sequence). CDR3 protein: CASSATGQGYTEAFF. In DNA, the CDR3 is TGTGCCAGCAGCGCAACGGGACAGGGATACACTGAAGCTTTCTTT.

The V gene is TRBV4-2, the J gene TRBJ1-1; TRBD1 matches 7 bases. Trimming cost V 0 bases and J 8 bases; bases outside gene matches: 18. This CDR3 is 18 amino acids long. The germline V gene has CDR1 LGHNA and CDR2 YNFKEQ. Here the CDR3 DNA reads TGTGCCAGCAGCCAAGAATCTCTCTATAGAGAAGGGGGCGCGGAAGCTTTCTTT. Amino acids: CASSQESLYREGGAEAFF.

The rearrangement uses TRBV4-3 and TRBJ2-7; 7 bases fit TRBD1. Losses at the gene ends were 2 bases for V and 4 bases for J; bases not matched to a gene: 8. CDR3 length: 15 residues. CDR1 and CDR2 from the germline V gene are LGHNA and YSLEER. The CDR3, as DNA: TGCGCCAGCAGCCAACTATTGACAGGGACATACGAGCAGTACTTC. Protein: CASSQLLTGTYEQYF.

V gene TRBV30 combines with J gene TRBJ1-6; D is unresolved. This CDR3 has 17 residues. V was cut by 1 base and J by 0 bases, with 13 bases left in between. The germline V gene has CDR1 GTSNPN and CDR2 SVGIG (reference sequence). CDR3 bases: TGTGCCTGGAGTGATAACGTCCGTAGCTCCTATAATTCACCCCTCCACTTT. It is translated as CAWSDNVRSSYNSPLHF.